Listed here are 30 T cell receptor beta chains from one sample, sequenced in a study of blood T cell repertoires in COVID-19. Libraries were prepared by immunoSEQ multiplex PCR; TCRdb keeps only in-frame clonotypes and omits some of them. The table includes over 130,000 clones, 75% to 90% detected once. The sample comprised PBMCs or T cells enriched from blood (not recorded which). These receptor sequences come from a man in his fifties in a cohort exposed to, infected with or recovered from COVID-19 (not recorded which).

This rearrangement joins TRBV28 to TRBJ2-7, with 9 nucleotides matching TRBD1. The CDR3 totals 12 residues. The germline V gene has CDR1 MDHEN and CDR2 SYDVKM. The V and J ends lost 6 bases and 6 bases, in that order; junction bases with no gene match: 3. CDR3 DNA: TGTGCCAGCAGCCTGACAGGGGGCGAGCAGTACTTC. Amino acid sequence: CASSLTGGEQYF.

This chain links TRBV27 with TRBJ2-1; D may be TRBD2 (5 bases). Germline CDR1 is MNHEY and CDR2 is SMNVEV (reference sequence). V dropped 7 bases and J dropped 6 bases, with 13 bases sitting between them. The CDR3 has 13 amino acids. CDR3 in amino acids: CASIGLSTNEQFF. The CDR3 nucleotides read TGTGCCAGCATAGGACTCTCAACCAATGAGCAGTTCTTC.

CDR3 nucleotides: TGTGCCAGCAGTCCCGAGAGCTCTGGGGCCAACGTCCTGACTTTC. This sequence encodes CASSPESSGANVLTF. The genes are TRBV5-6 and TRBJ2-6; D gene ambiguous. Germline V gene data show CDR1 as SGHDT and CDR2 as YYEEEE. Trimming pared 5 bases from V and 0 bases from J, leaving 9 bases between. This CDR3 contains 15 residues.

The CDR3, as DNA: TGTGCCAGCAGTCGCCCCCAACCGGGACAGGGGGACTATGGCTACACCTTC. This encodes CASSRPQPGQGDYGYTF. V usage is TRBV28 and J usage is TRBJ1-2, with 11 bases that match TRBD1. Germline V gives CDR1 MDHEN, CDR2 SYDVKM. This CDR3 contains 17 residues. V lost 5 bases, J lost 3 bases, and 11 bases stayed unmatched.

The chain carries TRBV5-4 and TRBJ2-5, with a possible D match to TRBD2 (6 bases). Trimming cost V 5 bases and J 2 bases, with 16 bases left between them. The CDR3 is 15 amino acids. CDR1 is SGHNT, CDR2 YYREEE, per germline (reference sequence). The CDR3 is CASRPDYATQETQYF. The CDR3 DNA reads as TGTGCCAGCAGACCGGACTACGCGACACAAGAGACCCAGTACTTC.

This sequence joins TRBV5-1 and TRBJ2-1; TRBD2 matches at 7 bases. The V segment lost 0 bases and the J segment 10 bases; nucleotides outside the gene matches: 4. This CDR3 is built from 13 residues. Germline V gene data show CDR1 as SGHRS and CDR2 as YFSETQ. Written as DNA, the CDR3 is TGCGCCAGCAGCTTGGATGGCGGGGGAGAGCAGTTCTTC. Its protein is CASSLDGGGEQFF.

V usage is TRBV3-1 (or the pseudogene TRBV3-2) and J usage is TRBJ1-2, with a tentative D call TRBD1 (5 bases). Germline CDR1 reads LGHDT; CDR2 reads YNNKEL (reference sequence). The CDR3 covers 15 residues. V lost 1 base and J lost 2, with 11 bases in between. The CDR3 here is CASSQGGRVNYGYTF. In nucleotides, the CDR3 is TGTGCCAGCAGCCAAGGTGGCAGGGTAAACTATGGCTACACCTTC.

This clone has at least ten counts. This chain uses TRBV2 with TRBJ1-1, with 7 bases lining up with TRBD1. Germline loops: CDR1 SNHLY, CDR2 FYNNEI. CDR3 size: 13 residues. Trimming took 8 bases from V and 4 from J; bases not matched to a gene: 7. CDR3: CASGRGLGTEAFF. In DNA form, the CDR3 reads TGTGCCAGCGGCAGGGGGTTGGGCACTGAAGCTTTCTTT.

V is TRBV7-2 and J is TRBJ2-5; TRBD1 might be the D (7 bases). This CDR3 region has 14 residues. V shed 5 bases and J shed 5 bases, with 15 bases lying between them. CDR1 SGHTA and CDR2 FQGNSA come from the germline V gene. The CDR3, as DNA: TGTGCCAGCAGCCAAATGACAGGGAGGGAGACCCAGTACTTC. This codes for CASSQMTGRETQYF. The full variable domain, with the rest looked up from reference TRBV7-2 and TRBJ2-5, is GAGVSQSPSNKVTEKGKDVELRCDPISGHTALYWYRQSLGQGLEFLIYFQGNSAPDKSGLPSDRFSAERTGGSVSTLTIQRTQQEDSAVYLCASSQMTGRETQYFGPGTRLLVL.

The gene calls are TRBV25-1 and TRBJ1-1; D is unresolved. The germline V gene encodes CDR1 MGHDK and CDR2 SYGVNS. The ends were cut back, 6 bases at V and 3 bases at J, with 5 bases in the middle. The CDR3 consists of 11 residues. The CDR3 DNA reads as TGTGCCAGCAGAGCTTACACTGAAGCTTTCTTT. Amino acids: CASRAYTEAFF.

This chain links TRBV5-6 with TRBJ1-5, with D tentatively TRBD1 (5 bases). CDR3 length: 15 amino acids. Trimming cost V 0 bases and J 0 bases, with 7 bases left between them. The germline CDR1 and CDR2 sequences are SGHDT and YYEEEE. CDR3 in DNA: TGTGCCAGCAGCTTGGGACAGCTTAGCAATCAGCCCCAGCATTTT. Protein: CASSLGQLSNQPQHF.

The chain joins TRBV11-2 to TRBJ2-5; possible D gene TRBD2, 5 bases. V dropped 6 bases and J dropped 3 bases, with 17 bases sitting between them. The CDR3 has 15 amino acids. Germline V CDR1 and CDR2: SGHAT, FQNNGV. The CDR3 DNA follows: TGTGCCAGCAGACCTACGGGATTTAAGGAAGAGACCCAGTACTTC. This sequence encodes CASRPTGFKEETQYF. Full variable domain (outside the CDR3, taken from reference TRBV11-2 and TRBJ2-5): EAGVAQSPRYKIIEKRQSVAFWCNPISGHATLYWYQQILGQGPKLLIQFQNNGVVDDSQLPKDRFSAERLKGVDSTLKIQPAKLEDSAVYLCASRPTGFKEETQYFGPGTRLLVL.

V is TRBV24-1 and J is TRBJ2-5, with TRBD2 matching over 7 bases. Germline CDR1 KGHDR, CDR2 SFDVKD. The CDR3 totals 14 residues. V lost 10 bases to trimming and J lost 5 bases; unmatched junction nucleotides: 12. In DNA, the CDR3 is TGTGCCACTCCAGGGAGGGCGGATGTTGAGACCCAGTACTTC. It yields the protein CATPGRADVETQYF.

The genes are TRBV4-1 and TRBJ2-7, with D maybe TRBD1 (7 bases). The CDR3 runs to 15 residues. Germline V lookup: CDR1 MGHRA, CDR2 YSYEKL. Deletions cut 0 bases from V and 3 bases from J, with 12 bases between. The CDR3, as DNA: TGCGCCAGCAGCCAAGACAGGGGGGAGCTCTACGAGCAGTACTTC. Protein: CASSQDRGELYEQYF.

The chain carries TRBV3-1 (or the pseudogene TRBV3-2) and TRBJ2-3, with no clear D. The V end lost 4 bases, the J end lost 3 bases, and 8 bases lay between the germline ends. Germline-derived CDR1 and CDR2 are LGHDT and YNNKEL (reference sequence). The CDR3 consists of 13 residues. CDR3 protein: CASSPLPTDTQYF. CDR3 sequence (DNA): TGTGCCAGCAGCCCCCTACCAACAGATACGCAGTATTTT.

For the CDR3, the DNA is TGTGCCAGCAGTCTTCACAGTTCCGCCAAAAACATTCAGTACTTC. It translates to CASSLHSSAKNIQYF. The chain links TRBV28 to TRBJ2-4, with D unclear. The CDR3 extends over 15 amino acids. Per germline, CDR1 MDHEN and CDR2 SYDVKM. V was cut by 5 bases and J by 1 base, with 12 bases left in between.

The chain's CDR3 is CASSMGLQETQYF. The CDR3 DNA reads TGTGCCAGTAGTATGGGGCTTCAAGAGACCCAGTACTTC. The chain recombines TRBV19 with TRBJ2-5; tentative D call: TRBD1 (5 bases). V lost 3 bases to trimming and J lost 2 bases, with 7 bases between them. The CDR3 has 13 residues. Germline CDR1 reads LNHDA; CDR2 reads SQIVND (reference sequence).

This clone was observed a single time. J is TRBJ2-7 and V is TRBV18; D is possibly TRBD1 (6 bases). This CDR3 spans 14 amino acids. Per the germline V gene, CDR1 is KGHSH and CDR2 is LQKENI. V lost 1 base and J lost 3, with 10 bases in between. The CDR3: CASSPQTGYYEQYF. CDR3 DNA: TGTGCCAGCTCACCACAGACAGGTTACTACGAGCAGTACTTC.

The V call is TRBV29-1, the J call TRBJ2-3; TRBD2 matches at 7 bases. J gave up 5 bases and V 2 bases, and 10 bases lay outside the gene matches. The V gene's germline CDR1 is SQVTM and CDR2 ANQGSEA. The CDR3 sequence is 15 residues long. CDR3 coding DNA: TGCAGCGTTGAAACGGGAGGAGTTTCAAAAGATACGCAGTATTTT. This encodes CSVETGGVSKDTQYF.

The rearrangement uses TRBV15 and TRBJ2-2; D is ambiguous. The CDR3 runs 15 residues. V lost 1 base, J lost 0 bases, and 6 bases lay in between. The germline gives CDR1 LNHNV, CDR2 YYDKDF (reference sequence). CDR3 loop: CATSRVAANTGELFF. The DNA for the CDR3 is TGTGCCACCAGCAGAGTTGCAGCGAACACCGGGGAGCTGTTTTTT. Full variable domain (remainder filled in from reference TRBV15 and TRBJ2-2): DAMVIQNPRYQVTQFGKPVTLSCSQTLNHNVMYWYQQKSSQAPKLLFHYYDKDFNNEADTPDNFQSRRPNTSFCFLDIRSPGLGDTAMYLCATSRVAANTGELFFGEGSRLTVL.

This clone has a handful of counts. The genes are TRBV5-1 and TRBJ2-1, with D perhaps TRBD1 (5 bases). V gave up 4 bases and J gave up 6 bases, with 11 bases separating them. This CDR3 is 13 amino acids long. Per the germline V gene, CDR1 is SGHRS and CDR2 is YFSETQ. The CDR3 here is CASSPLQGNEQFF. The DNA of the CDR3 is TGCGCCAGCAGCCCGCTTCAGGGCAATGAGCAGTTCTTC.

The chain has TRBV19 and TRBJ2-5; weak D call: TRBD1 (6 bases). V lost 7 bases and J lost 6, with 24 bases in between. From germline, CDR1 is LNHDA and CDR2 SQIVND (reference sequence). The length of the CDR3 is 16 residues. CDR3 in amino acids: CASTQGGRVGQQTQYF. For the CDR3, the DNA is TGTGCCAGTACCCAAGGGGGTAGGGTCGGGCAACAGACCCAGTACTTC. Full variable domain (missing parts from reference TRBV19 and TRBJ2-5): DGGITQSPKYLFRKEGQNVTLSCEQNLNHDAMYWYRQDPGQGLRLIYYSQIVNDFQKGDIAEGYSVSREKKESFPLTVTSAQKNPTAFYLCASTQGGRVGQQTQYFGPGTRLLVL.

The sample holds a few counts of this clone. The V call is TRBV5-1, the J call TRBJ2-3, with 11 bases lining up with TRBD2. J gave up 2 bases and V 5 bases, and 7 bases lay outside the gene matches. Germline CDR1 and CDR2: SGHRS and YFSETQ. The CDR3 sequence is 16 residues long. CDR3 region: CASRDLAGGNTDTQYF. The CDR3 region has the DNA TGCGCCAGCAGGGATTTAGCGGGGGGGAACACAGATACGCAGTATTTT.

This sequence joins TRBV29-1 and TRBJ1-1; D uncertain. V dropped 4 bases and J dropped 1 base, with 4 bases sitting between them. The CDR3 is 11 residues long. Per the germline V gene, CDR1 is SQVTM and CDR2 is ANQGSEA. CDR3 nucleotides: TGCAGCGTTGTAAAGAACACTGAAGCTTTCTTT. Protein sequence: CSVVKNTEAFF.

The table lists this clone with a few counts. The V gene is TRBV24-1, the J gene TRBJ2-3; tentatively, D is TRBD1 (6 bases). Germline values: CDR1 KGHDR, CDR2 SFDVKD. The CDR3 spans 16 residues. V lost 4 bases to trimming and J lost 0 bases, with 13 bases between them. CDR3 DNA: TGTGCCACCAGTGACCCTGGACAGCGGAGCACAGATACGCAGTATTTT. This codes for CATSDPGQRSTDTQYF.

The table lists this clone with a few counts. This chain joins TRBV6-2 or TRBV6-3 and TRBJ1-1; perhaps TRBD1 as D (5 bases). The germline V gene has CDR1 MNHEY and CDR2 SVGEGT. The CDR3 length is 14 residues. V was clipped by 4 bases and J by 3 bases, with 12 bases between them. The CDR3 coding sequence is TGTGCCAGCAGTTTTGGGGCGGGGGACACTGAAGCTTTCTTT. It is translated as CASSFGAGDTEAFF.

Remarks on this clone: A junction boundary mismatches the germline segment, possibly from a read error. The rearrangement joins TRBV19 to TRBJ2-7, with D maybe TRBD2 (5 bases). There are 13 residues in the CDR3. Germline loops: CDR1 LNHDA, CDR2 SQIVND (reference sequence). The CDR3 sequence is CASSKRNSYKQYF. The CDR3 DNA reads as TGTGCCAGTAGTAAGCGGAACTCCTACAAGCAGTACTTC.

This clone was found a few times. The chain couples TRBV18 to TRBJ2-7; D is possibly TRBD1 (5 bases). V lost 6 bases, J lost 4 bases, and 19 bases lay in between. CDR3 length: 15 residues. Germline V CDR1 and CDR2: KGHSH, LQKENI. In DNA form, the CDR3 reads TGTGCCAGCTCCTCTCCTGGACATCAAGCGTACGAGCAGTACTTC. Encoded protein: CASSSPGHQAYEQYF.

J is TRBJ2-2 and V is TRBV25-1; 10 bases agree with TRBD2. Germline V gene sequence: CDR1 MGHDK, CDR2 SYGVNS. V lost 6 bases to trimming and J lost 1 base; unmatched junction nucleotides: 2. The CDR3 is 15 amino acids. CDR3 protein: CASRASGGNTGELFF. DNA for the CDR3: TGTGCCAGCAGGGCTAGCGGGGGGAACACCGGGGAGCTGTTTTTT.

This chain joins TRBV19 and TRBJ2-7; possibly TRBD2 for D (5 bases). With 3 bases removed from V and 2 bases from J, the gap between germline ends came to 8 bases. Per the germline V gene, CDR1 is LNHDA and CDR2 is SQIVND (reference sequence). The CDR3 contains 13 residues. The DNA for the CDR3 is TGTGCCAGTAGTATGGCCGGGGCCTACGAGCAGTACTTC. It translates to CASSMAGAYEQYF.